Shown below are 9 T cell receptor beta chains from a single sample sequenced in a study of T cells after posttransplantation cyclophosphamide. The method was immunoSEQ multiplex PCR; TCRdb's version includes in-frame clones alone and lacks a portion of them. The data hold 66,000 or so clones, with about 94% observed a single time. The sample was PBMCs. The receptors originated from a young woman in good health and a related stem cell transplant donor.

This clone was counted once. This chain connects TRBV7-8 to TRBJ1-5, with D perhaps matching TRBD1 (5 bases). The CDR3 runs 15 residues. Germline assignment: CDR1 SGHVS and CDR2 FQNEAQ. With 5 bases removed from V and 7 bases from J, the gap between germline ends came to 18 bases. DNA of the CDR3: TGTGCCAGCAGCCCTTATAGGACCTCAGGGCAGCCCCAGCATTTT. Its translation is CASSPYRTSGQPQHF.

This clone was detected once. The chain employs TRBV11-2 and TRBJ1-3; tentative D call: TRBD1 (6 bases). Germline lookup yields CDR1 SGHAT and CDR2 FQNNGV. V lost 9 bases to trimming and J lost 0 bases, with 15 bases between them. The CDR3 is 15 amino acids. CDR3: CASTSGVYSGNTIYF. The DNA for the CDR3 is TGTGCCAGTACCTCAGGGGTCTACTCTGGAAACACCATATATTTT.

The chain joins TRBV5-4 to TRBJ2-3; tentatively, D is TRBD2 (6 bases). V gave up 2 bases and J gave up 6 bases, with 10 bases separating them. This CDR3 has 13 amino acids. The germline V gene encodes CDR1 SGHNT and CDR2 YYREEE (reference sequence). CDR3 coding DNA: TGTGCCAGCAGCTTCCTACGGGGGGATACGCAGTATTTT. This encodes CASSFLRGDTQYF.

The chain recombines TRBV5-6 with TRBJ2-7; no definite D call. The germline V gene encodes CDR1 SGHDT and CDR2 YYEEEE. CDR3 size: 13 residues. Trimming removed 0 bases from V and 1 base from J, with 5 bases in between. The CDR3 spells CASSLGVSYEQYF. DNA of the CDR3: TGTGCCAGCAGCTTGGGCGTTTCCTACGAGCAGTACTTC.

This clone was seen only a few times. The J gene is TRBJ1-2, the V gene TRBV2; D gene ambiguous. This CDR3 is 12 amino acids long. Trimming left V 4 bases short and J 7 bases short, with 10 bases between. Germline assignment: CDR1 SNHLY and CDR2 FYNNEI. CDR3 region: CASSAEAGGYTF. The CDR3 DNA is TGTGCCAGCAGTGCCGAGGCGGGTGGCTACACCTTC.

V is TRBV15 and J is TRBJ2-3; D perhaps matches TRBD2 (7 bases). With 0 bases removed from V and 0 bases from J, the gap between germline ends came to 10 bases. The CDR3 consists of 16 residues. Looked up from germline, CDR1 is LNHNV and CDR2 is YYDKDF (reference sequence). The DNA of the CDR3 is TGTGCCACCAGCAGAGATCGGGGGGCTAGCACAGATACGCAGTATTTT. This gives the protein CATSRDRGASTDTQYF.

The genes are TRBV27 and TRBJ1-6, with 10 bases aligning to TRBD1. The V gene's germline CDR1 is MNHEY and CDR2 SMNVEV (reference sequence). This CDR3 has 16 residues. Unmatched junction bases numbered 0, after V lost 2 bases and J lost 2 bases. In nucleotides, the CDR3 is TGTGCCAGCAGTTTAGGACAGGGGGCCTATAATTCACCCCTCCACTTT. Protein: CASSLGQGAYNSPLHF.

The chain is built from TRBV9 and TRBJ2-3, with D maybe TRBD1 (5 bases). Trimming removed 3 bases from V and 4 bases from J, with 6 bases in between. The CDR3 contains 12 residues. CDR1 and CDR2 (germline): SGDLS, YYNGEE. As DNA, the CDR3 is TGTGCCAGCAGCGCCAGGGCAGATACGCAGTATTTT. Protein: CASSARADTQYF.

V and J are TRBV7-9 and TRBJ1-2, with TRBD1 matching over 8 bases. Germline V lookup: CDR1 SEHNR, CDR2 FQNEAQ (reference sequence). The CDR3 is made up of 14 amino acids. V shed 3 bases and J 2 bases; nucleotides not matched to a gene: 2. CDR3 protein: CASSFGQGNYGYTF. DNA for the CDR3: TGTGCCAGCAGCTTTGGACAGGGCAACTATGGCTACACCTTC.